The clone carrying this TCR beta chain was recorded many times. No antigen is known for it. This sample was included in a study of neurological immune-mediated disorders. Broader study findings: Multiple sclerosis was found to have the least TCR clonal expansion, below healthy controls, and HTLV-1-associated myelopathy the most. No CDR3 amino acid sequences were shared by expanded clones across subjects, suggesting private repertoires in all groups.

The cDNA was synthesized by means of template-switch 5'RACE, which was carried out with 10-nucleotide random UMIs. TCRdb passed the 5' RACE reads through MiXCR, listing each CDR3 protein once. The table records more than 70,000 distinct CDR3 sequences, roughly a tenth of them present only once. This CDR3 region has 13 residues. Trimming cost V 6 bases and J 4 bases, with 15 bases left between them. CDR1 DFQATT and CDR2 SNEGSKA come from the germline V gene (reference sequence). Documented time point: longitudinal time-point 1 (baseline). The source is a man aged 30-40 years in good health. The specimen was PBMCs. The gene calls are TRBV20-1 and TRBJ1-1; D is unclear. CDR3 coding DNA: TGCAGTGCGGGCTTCAGTGTGCGCACTGAAGCTTTCTTT. As protein: CSAGFSVRTEAFF.